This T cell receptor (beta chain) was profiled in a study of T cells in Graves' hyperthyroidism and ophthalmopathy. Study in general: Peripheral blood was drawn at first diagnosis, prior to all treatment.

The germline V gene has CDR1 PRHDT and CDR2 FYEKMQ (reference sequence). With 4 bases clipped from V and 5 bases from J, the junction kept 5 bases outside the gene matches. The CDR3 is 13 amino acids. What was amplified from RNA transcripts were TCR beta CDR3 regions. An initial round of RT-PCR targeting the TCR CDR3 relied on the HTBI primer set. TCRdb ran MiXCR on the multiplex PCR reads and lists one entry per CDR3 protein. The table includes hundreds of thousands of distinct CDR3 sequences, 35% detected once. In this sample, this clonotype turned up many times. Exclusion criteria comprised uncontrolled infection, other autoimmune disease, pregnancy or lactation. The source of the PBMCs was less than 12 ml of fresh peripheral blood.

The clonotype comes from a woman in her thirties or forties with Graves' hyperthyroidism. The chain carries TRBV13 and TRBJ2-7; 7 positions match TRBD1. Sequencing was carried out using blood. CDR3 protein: CASSSDREDEQYF. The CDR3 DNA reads TGTGCCAGCAGCTCTGACAGGGAAGACGAGCAGTACTTC. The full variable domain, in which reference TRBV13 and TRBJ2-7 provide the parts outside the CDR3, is AAGVIQSPRHLIKEKRETATLKCYPIPRHDTVYWYQQGPGQDPQFLISFYEKMQSDKGSIPDRFSAQQFSDYHSELNMSSLELGDSALYFCASSSDREDEQYFGPGTRLTVT.